This T cell receptor (beta chain) stems from a study of cytomegalovirus exposure and HLA in healthy donors. General study results and limits: In the analysis, some V segments, TRBV6-2 and TRBV6-3 included, were excluded as indistinguishable. With further analysis later on, most CMV-associated TCR beta chains appeared HLA-restricted. For TCR beta chains, V- and J-gene trimming was later linked to a missense DCLRE1C variant.

A word on this clone: Its antigen is currently unknown.

Those who donated were healthy bone marrow donors. Germline lookup yields CDR1 SGHNT and CDR2 YYREEE (reference sequence). Trimming removed 0 bases from V and 5 bases from J; junction bases left unmatched: 10. The CDR3 extends over 17 amino acids. Vbeta (60) and Jbeta (13) primers were used in the PCR. The table came from immunoSEQ multiplex PCR; TCRdb's copy has only in-frame clones and leaves some out. This repertoire shows approximately 130,000 clones, 75% to 80% found once; its top ten account for 5.5% to 8%. The sequence was collected from a woman between 35 and 50 years old in good health and CMV-seronegative. The chain recombines TRBV5-4 with TRBJ2-2, with 7 bases lining up with TRBD2. The sample comprised PBMCs. The CDR3: CASSLGGGEGLTGELFF. The CDR3 nucleotides are TGTGCCAGCAGCTTGGGCGGCGGGGAGGGCCTTACCGGGGAGCTGTTTTTT.